The clone carrying this T cell receptor (beta chain) was observed once. Its cognate antigen is unknown. This sample is part of a study of radiation and T cells in renal cell carcinoma. Study context: Nephrectomy followed 15 Gy stereotactic body radiation by 4 weeks.

The protocol was immunoSEQ multiplex PCR, while the TCRdb copy is restricted to in-frame clones and leaves out a portion. This sample has more than 75,000 clones, with 82% found just once. The CDR3 is made up of 17 amino acids. V gave up 4 bases and J gave up 0 bases; unmatched junction bases: 10. Germline V gene lookup returns CDR1 SGDLS and CDR2 YYNGEE. This sample's time point: baseline pretreatment blood. Regarding treatment: 15 Gy SBRT to primary tumor, nephrectomy 4 weeks later. After SBRT, blood was collected at 2 and 4 weeks, plus baseline. Study outcomes and limitations: Top tumor clonotypes rose in blood 2 weeks post-radiation, then contracted.

V and J are TRBV9 and TRBJ2-3; 8 bases are shared with TRBD2. This clonotype was obtained from a man aged 55 to 70 with renal cell carcinoma. The sample in question was blood, obtained from a patient whose treatment included radiotherapy and nephrectomy. CDR3 coding DNA: TGTGCCAGCAGCCCCCGGACTAGCCATATGAGCACAGATACGCAGTATTTT. It codes for CASSPRTSHMSTDTQYF.